Many counts were recorded for the clone carrying this T cell receptor (beta chain). Its antigen is as yet unknown. Overall study findings and caveats: Greatest tumor Treg TCR overlap was with tumor naive CD4+ cells.

Full-length variable regions came from constant-region reverse primers plus semi-nested Nested Universal Primer A PCR. MiXCR was run by TCRdb on the 5' RACE reads, yielding one entry per CDR3 protein. The sample contains approximately 40,000 distinct CDR3 sequences, 25% to 35% of which appear only once. V lost 4 bases to trimming and J lost 8 bases; unmatched junction nucleotides: 18. This CDR3 has 17 residues. Germline assignment: CDR1 SQVTM and CDR2 ANQGSEA. The sequencing input was tumor-infiltrating memory CD4+ T cells sorted from the breast tumor. The subset denotes: memory CD4+ T cells, CD4+CD45RO+CD25-. The chain recombines TRBV29-1 with TRBJ2-1, with 9 bases lining up with TRBD1. The sequence came from a female donor with breast cancer. DNA for the CDR3: TGCAGCGTTGTTTCCCCGGGGACAGGGACAACAGTTGATGAGCAGTTCTTC. Amino acids: CSVVSPGTGTTVDEQFF.